One sample yielded the 25 T cell receptor beta chains listed below, sequenced in a study of blood T cell repertoires in COVID-19. Assay: immunoSEQ multiplex PCR; the TCRdb copy retains only in-frame clones and omits some. The table includes some 180,000 clones, 80% to 95% detected once. Sequenced material: peripheral blood. These receptors came from a man aged 50 to 59 with acute or convalescent COVID-19.

The rearrangement joins TRBV19 to TRBJ1-6; possible D gene TRBD1, 6 bases. The length of the CDR3 is 16 residues. The V and J ends lost 0 bases and 6 bases respectively, with 12 bases between them. CDR1 and CDR2 (germline): LNHDA, SQIVND (reference sequence). The CDR3: CASSIDLGQINSPLHF. DNA for the CDR3: TGTGCCAGTAGTATAGATCTCGGACAGATTAATTCACCCCTCCACTTT.

The chain has TRBV25-1 and TRBJ1-5, with 7 bases fitting TRBD1. Germline-derived CDR1 and CDR2 are MGHDK and SYGVNS. V shed 7 bases, J shed 3 bases, and the junction held 9 bases outside the gene matches. The length of the CDR3 is 15 residues. CDR3 sequence: CASTGDRVANQPQHF. The CDR3 region has the DNA TGTGCCAGCACCGGAGACAGGGTGGCCAATCAGCCCCAGCATTTT. The full variable domain, its missing parts supplied by reference TRBV25-1 and TRBJ1-5, is EADIYQTPRYLVIGTGKKITLECSQTMGHDKMYWYQQDPGMELHLIHYSYGVNSTEKGDLSSESTVSRIRTEHFPLTLESARPSHTSQYLCASTGDRVANQPQHFGDGTRLSIL.

The J gene is TRBJ2-7, the V gene TRBV5-4; D might be TRBD1 (5 bases). Germline CDR1 is SGHNT and CDR2 is YYREEE (reference sequence). V was cut by 4 bases and J by 4 bases, with 12 bases left in between. The CDR3 loop spans 13 amino acids. This CDR3 reads CASSQDTNYEQYV. CDR3 bases: TGTGCCAGCAGCCAGGACACCAATTACGAGCAGTACGTC.

The V call is TRBV6-2 or TRBV6-3, the J call TRBJ2-7; no clear D gene. The V gene's germline CDR1 is MNHEY and CDR2 SVGEGT. The CDR3 contains 12 residues. The V end lost 0 bases, the J end lost 7 bases, and 7 bases lay between the germline ends. The CDR3 DNA is TGTGCCAGCAGTTACTCAACGAGGGAGCAGTACGTC. It translates to CASSYSTREQYV.

The chain links TRBV6-1 to TRBJ1-1, with a possible D match to TRBD1 (5 bases). V was shortened by 2 bases and J by 1 base, with 14 bases between the two germline ends. The CDR3 covers 16 residues. Germline CDR1 MNHNS, CDR2 SASEGT. Here the CDR3 DNA reads TGTGCCAGCAGTGAAATTAGTGTCAGGGCGAACACTGAAGCTTTCTTT. It codes for CASSEISVRANTEAFF.

This chain uses TRBV19 with TRBJ2-1, with 15 bases lining up with TRBD2. Trimming at V came to 4 bases and at J to 1 base, leaving 5 bases not matched to a gene. The CDR3 has 18 amino acids. The germline V gene encodes CDR1 LNHDA and CDR2 SQIVND (reference sequence). CDR3 sequence reads: CASSRGLAGGFSYNEQFF. The CDR3 DNA follows: TGTGCCAGTAGTAGGGGACTAGCGGGAGGATTTTCCTACAATGAGCAGTTCTTC. Combining the CDR3 with reference TRBV19 and TRBJ2-1 gives the whole variable domain DGGITQSPKYLFRKEGQNVTLSCEQNLNHDAMYWYRQDPGQGLRLIYYSQIVNDFQKGDIAEGYSVSREKKESFPLTVTSAQKNPTAFYLCASSRGLAGGFSYNEQFFGPGTRLTVL.

J is TRBJ2-5 and V is TRBV5-1; D is ambiguous. CDR3 size: 12 residues. V was pared by 5 bases and J by 3 bases, with 8 bases between. Germline-derived CDR1 and CDR2 are SGHRS and YFSETQ. The CDR3 nucleotides are TGCGCCAGCAGGGCGAGCGAAGAGACCCAGTACTTC. It yields the protein CASRASEETQYF. The whole variable domain, filled in from reference TRBV5-1 and TRBJ2-5, reads KAGVTQTPRYLIKTRGQQVTLSCSPISGHRSVSWYQQTPGQGLQFLFEYFSETQRNKGNFPGRFSGRQFSNSRSEMNVSTLELGDSALYLCASRASEETQYFGPGTRLLVL.

The genes are TRBV5-1 and TRBJ1-4; D might be TRBD1 (5 bases). Germline values: CDR1 SGHRS, CDR2 YFSETQ. The CDR3 has 12 residues. The V end was cut by 7 bases, the J end by 5 bases, with 9 bases between. CDR3 sequence reads: CASYKGNEKLFF. For the CDR3, the DNA is TGCGCCAGCTATAAGGGGAATGAAAAACTGTTTTTT.

V is TRBV7-2 and J is TRBJ1-2, with D possibly matching TRBD1 (6 bases). Trimming pared 2 bases from V and 6 bases from J, leaving 16 bases between. Germline CDR1 SGHTA, CDR2 FQGNSA. This CDR3 has 15 amino acids. Here the CDR3 DNA reads TGTGCCAGCAGCTTAACAACAGGGCGTGGAGATGGCTACACCTTC. It specifies CASSLTTGRGDGYTF.

This chain links TRBV5-1 with TRBJ2-7; D remains ambiguous. The CDR3 has 9 amino acids. Germline V gives CDR1 SGHRS, CDR2 YFSETQ. V dropped 4 bases and J dropped 8 bases, with 4 bases sitting between them. CDR3 protein: CASSPKQYV. The CDR3 region has the DNA TGCGCCAGCAGCCCTAAGCAGTACGTC.

The gene calls are TRBV7-6 and TRBJ1-3; D is perhaps TRBD1 (5 bases). CDR3 length: 14 residues. The germline V gene encodes CDR1 SGHVS and CDR2 FNYEAQ. V lost 2 bases, J lost 1 base, and 6 bases lay in between. CDR3 region: CASSLRTSGNTIYF. The CDR3, as DNA: TGTGCCAGCAGCTTAAGGACATCTGGAAACACCATATATTTT.

The rearrangement joins TRBV6-8 to TRBJ1-4; maybe TRBD1 (5 bases). Germline V lookup: CDR1 MNHGY, CDR2 SAAAGT. Trimming removed 0 bases at V and 6 bases at J, with 20 bases between. The CDR3 covers 18 residues. The CDR3: CASSYSISDNRFYEKLFF. CDR3 nucleotide sequence: TGTGCCAGCAGTTACTCGATAAGTGACAACAGGTTCTATGAAAAACTGTTTTTT.

The table lists this clone with a few counts. The chain combines TRBV28 with TRBJ2-7; TRBD2 is a possible D gene (5 bases). Germline-derived CDR1 and CDR2 are MDHEN and SYDVKM. V lost 3 bases and J 0 bases, leaving 9 bases between the germline ends. This CDR3 spans 14 amino acids. The CDR3 region has the DNA TGTGCCAGCAGTTTTTCCGGGAACTCCTACGAGCAGTACGTC. The encoded protein is CASSFSGNSYEQYV.

The V gene is TRBV6-1, the J gene TRBJ1-5; D is unresolved. Germline V gives CDR1 MNHNS, CDR2 SASEGT. This CDR3 comprises 15 residues. V dropped 1 base and J dropped 0 bases, with 7 bases sitting between them. CDR3 amino acids: CASSEGGDSNQPQHF. The DNA of the CDR3 is TGTGCCAGCAGTGAAGGTGGAGATAGCAATCAGCCCCAGCATTTT.

This clone has a handful of counts. This chain joins TRBV5-1 and TRBJ2-4; 7 bases are shared with TRBD1. This CDR3 spans 14 amino acids. Unmatched junction bases numbered 7, after V lost 6 bases and J lost 4 bases. CDR1 is SGHRS and CDR2 is YFSETQ in the germline V gene. CDR3 loop: CASTATGRKNIQYF. CDR3 DNA sequence: TGCGCCAGCACCGCGACAGGGAGAAAAAACATTCAGTACTTC. The variable domain in full, with the rest retrieved from reference TRBV5-1 and TRBJ2-4, is KAGVTQTPRYLIKTRGQQVTLSCSPISGHRSVSWYQQTPGQGLQFLFEYFSETQRNKGNFPGRFSGRQFSNSRSEMNVSTLELGDSALYLCASTATGRKNIQYFGAGTRLSVL.

Only one count was recorded for this clone. Different DNA sequences within this sample yield the same CDR3. The chain combines TRBV7-2 with TRBJ2-1, with D hard to call. The CDR3 runs 15 residues. Germline V gene lookup returns CDR1 SGHTA and CDR2 FQGNSA. The V and J ends lost 1 base and 0 bases respectively, with 7 bases between them. This CDR3 reads CASSLGPSSYNEQFF. CDR3 nucleotide sequence: TGTGCCAGCAGCTTAGGCCCGAGCTCCTACAATGAGCAGTTCTTC.

The chain employs TRBV7-2 and TRBJ2-1, with 10 positions matching TRBD2. The CDR3 has 17 residues. V lost 6 bases to trimming and J lost 7 bases; unmatched junction nucleotides: 15. Germline V CDR1 and CDR2: SGHTA, FQGNSA. CDR3 bases: TGTGCCAGCAGGACCCCATCCTGGACTAGCGGAGAGAATGAGCAGTTCTTC. Protein sequence: CASRTPSWTSGENEQFF.

The genes are TRBV23-1 and TRBJ1-1; 7 nucleotides line up with TRBD1. TRBV23-1 is given ORF status, its function remaining uncertain. The CDR3 has 11 amino acids. The V gene end was trimmed by 3 bases and the J gene end by 8 bases; junction bases not matched to a gene: 0. The CDR3 DNA is TGCGCCAGCAGTCAGGGACAGGAAGCTTTCTTT. This encodes CASSQGQEAFF.

V is TRBV29-1 and J is TRBJ1-2; D is uncertain. Trimming took 4 bases from V and 8 from J, leaving 14 bases between them. The CDR3 is made up of 12 amino acids. Germline assignment: CDR1 SQVTM and CDR2 ANQGSEA. CDR3 region: CSVVTGIDGYTF. In DNA, the CDR3 is TGCAGCGTTGTAACGGGAATCGACGGCTACACCTTC.

This clone was recorded only once. V is TRBV28 and J is TRBJ2-7; 9 nucleotides match TRBD2. Germline assignment: CDR1 MDHEN and CDR2 SYDVKM. V lost 3 bases and J lost 1; bases outside the gene matches: 4. The CDR3 is 15 amino acids. The CDR3 nucleotides read TGTGCCAGCAGTTTTGCTCTAGCGGGATCCTACGAGCAGTACTTC. Translation gives CASSFALAGSYEQYF.

The chain uses TRBV7-2 and TRBJ2-1, with TRBD2 matching 10 bases. Unmatched junction bases numbered 4, after V lost 1 base and J lost 4 bases. CDR3 length equals 16 residues. Germline CDR1 is SGHTA and CDR2 is FQGNSA. CDR3 coding DNA: TGTGCCAGCAGCTTAGATGCTAGCGGGGGATACAATGAGCAGTTCTTC. It is translated as CASSLDASGGYNEQFF.

The CDR3 region is CASSYPQGRFDTQYF. The CDR3 DNA sequence: TGTGCCAGCAGTTACCCACAGGGGCGCTTTGATACGCAGTATTTT. This chain links TRBV6-2 or TRBV6-3 with TRBJ2-3, with TRBD1 matching 7 bases. CDR1 MNHEY and CDR2 SVGEGT come from the germline V gene. The CDR3 runs 15 residues. J gave up 6 bases and V 2 bases, and 8 bases lay outside the gene matches.

V gene TRBV19 combines with J gene TRBJ2-4; TRBD2 might be the D (5 bases). Germline V CDR1 and CDR2: LNHDA, SQIVND (reference sequence). CDR3 length: 16 residues. V lost 3 bases to trimming and J lost 1 base, with 13 bases between them. CDR3 protein: CASSISGERAKNIQYF. The CDR3 nucleotides read TGTGCCAGTAGTATCAGTGGGGAGCGTGCCAAAAACATTCAGTACTTC.

The chain couples TRBV5-4 to TRBJ2-5; TRBD2 might be the D (6 bases). Trimming pared 0 bases from V and 0 bases from J, leaving 6 bases between. Germline V lookup: CDR1 SGHNT, CDR2 YYREEE (reference sequence). The CDR3 runs 14 residues. The CDR3 nucleotides are TGTGCCAGCAGCTTGGCGGGGGACCAAGAGACCCAGTACTTC. As protein: CASSLAGDQETQYF. Using reference TRBV5-4 and TRBJ2-5 for the parts outside the CDR3, the full variable domain is ETGVTQSPTHLIKTRGQQVTLRCSSQSGHNTVSWYQQALGQGPQFIFQYYREEENGRGNFPPRFSGLQFPNYSSELNVNALELDDSALYLCASSLAGDQETQYFGPGTRLLVL.

The V and J genes are TRBV30 and TRBJ1-1, with D unresolved. The CDR3 length is 14 residues. Between the trimmed V and J ends, which lost 3 bases and 2 bases, there was a span of 13 bases. The germline gives CDR1 GTSNPN, CDR2 SVGIG (reference sequence). CDR3 sequence reads: CAWRVGGFNTEAFF. CDR3 in DNA: TGTGCCTGGAGAGTTGGCGGTTTTAACACTGAAGCTTTCTTT.